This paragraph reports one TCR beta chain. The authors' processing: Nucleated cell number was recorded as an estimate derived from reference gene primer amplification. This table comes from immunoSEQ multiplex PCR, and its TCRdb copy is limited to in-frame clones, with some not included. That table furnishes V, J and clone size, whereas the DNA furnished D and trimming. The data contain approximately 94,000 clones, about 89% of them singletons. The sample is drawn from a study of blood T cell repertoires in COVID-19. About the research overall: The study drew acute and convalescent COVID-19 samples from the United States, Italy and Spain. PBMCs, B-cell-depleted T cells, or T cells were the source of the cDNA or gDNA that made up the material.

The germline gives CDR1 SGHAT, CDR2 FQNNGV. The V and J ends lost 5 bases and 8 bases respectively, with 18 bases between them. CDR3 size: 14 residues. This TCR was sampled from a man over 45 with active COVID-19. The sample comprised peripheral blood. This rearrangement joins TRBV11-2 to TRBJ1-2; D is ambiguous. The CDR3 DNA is TGTGCCAGCAGCCCCAGGCGTGAAGGGAGCGGCTACACCTTC. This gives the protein CASSPRREGSGYTF.